This is a list of T cell receptor beta chains from one sample in a study of T cell repertoires in cytomegalovirus infection. Via MiXCR, TCRdb re-called the reads, giving one row per CDR3 protein. There are approximately 180,000 distinct CDR3 sequences in the sample; roughly 9.8% occur only once, and about 4.6% lies in the top ten. The sequenced sample was PBMCs. The source is a human donor in good health (CMV status not recorded). Some clones in this sample may be carry-over from other donors' samples. Each CDR3 is given with its conserved first and last residue. The D gene is left open where the match is weak.

d_gene: NA
v_gene: TRBV15
j_gene: TRBJ1-3
CDR3aa: CATSDDASSGNTIYF

d_gene: NA
v_gene: TRBV7-6
j_gene: TRBJ2-3
CDR3aa: CASSLVMWGGPDTQYF

d_gene: NA
v_gene: TRBV7-8
j_gene: TRBJ1-6
CDR3aa: CASSQPGLGSPLHF

d_gene: NA
v_gene: TRBV11-2
j_gene: TRBJ1-4
CDR3aa: CASSFSTGPLPGREKLFF

d_gene: NA
v_gene: TRBV2
j_gene: TRBJ2-3
CDR3aa: CATTPTGTDTQYF

d_gene: TRBD1
v_gene: TRBV27
j_gene: TRBJ1-1
CDR3aa: CASSAGQTNTEAFF

d_gene: TRBD1
v_gene: TRBV12-3/TRBV12-4
j_gene: TRBJ2-1
CDR3aa: CASSLGTGAAAGKEQFF

d_gene: NA
v_gene: TRBV29-1
j_gene: TRBJ2-7
CDR3aa: CSVKQEEGVLTYEQYF

d_gene: NA
v_gene: TRBV5-1
j_gene: TRBJ2-7
CDR3aa: CASSPGGRGRGEQYF

d_gene: NA
v_gene: TRBV5-6
j_gene: TRBJ1-2
CDR3aa: CASSPTRNNGYTF

d_gene: TRBD2
v_gene: TRBV7-2
j_gene: TRBJ2-7
CDR3aa: CASSQGTSGYEQYF

d_gene: TRBD1
v_gene: TRBV4-3
j_gene: TRBJ1-1
CDR3aa: CASSQDVGQGASTEAFF

d_gene: NA
v_gene: TRBV7-3
j_gene: TRBJ1-5
CDR3aa: CASSDGVNQPQHF